Detailed here is one TCR beta chain. These data are taken from a study of blood T cell repertoires in COVID-19. CDR3 length: 14 amino acids. The germline V gene has CDR1 SGHDN and CDR2 FVKESK. Trimming shortened V by 4 bases and J by 0 bases, and 7 bases separated the two germline ends. Method: immunoSEQ multiplex PCR; TCRdb's copy keeps in-frame clones and lacks some. The data contain approximately 18,000 clones, 81% of them singletons. The source of this sequence is a man aged 60 to 75 with acute or convalescent COVID-19. The V call is TRBV14, the J call TRBJ1-3, with D unclear. Sample: peripheral blood. CDR3 sequence: CASSPQNSGNTIYF. The CDR3 coding sequence is TGTGCCAGCAGCCCCCAAAACTCTGGAAACACCATATATTTT.